This T cell receptor beta chain was sequenced in a study of T cells in Graves' hyperthyroidism and ophthalmopathy. TCR beta CDR3 region amplification was performed from RNA transcripts. The HTBI set primed first-round TCR CDR3 RT-PCR. TCRdb passed the multiplex PCR reads through MiXCR, listing each CDR3 protein once. The sample holds 500,000 to 750,000 distinct CDR3 sequences; 12% to 15% are singletons and the top ten take roughly 7%. The CDR3 has 18 amino acids. Between the trimmed V and J ends, which lost 0 bases and 0 bases, there was a span of 12 bases. Germline V CDR1 and CDR2: LGHDT, YNNKEL (reference sequence).

The sequence derives from a woman aged 18-30 years with Graves' ophthalmopathy. The chain couples TRBV3-1 to TRBJ1-6; tentatively, D is TRBD1 (5 bases). Sequences were obtained from blood. The CDR3 DNA follows: TGTGCCAGCAGCCAAGAAGGCGGGGGGAGCTCCTATAATTCACCCCTCCACTTT. Translation gives CASSQEGGGSSYNSPLHF.